The subject of this entry is one TCR beta chain. The antigen remains unidentified. Only Caucasian adults living in Nashville, Tennessee served as donors. This sample is drawn from a study of shared clonotypes between healthy human individuals. Study as a whole: The study drew on two women and a few men aged 18 to 49 as donors.

Study outcomes and limitations: Relative to clonotypes present in all four donors, those not shared had lower generation probabilities.

There are 15 residues in the CDR3. V was pared by 5 bases and J by 0 bases, with 13 bases between. Germline CDR1 is LNHDA and CDR2 is SQIVND (reference sequence). For every subset, genomic DNA was evenly distributed across several immunoSEQ plates. Some clones are missing from TCRdb's copy, which holds only in-frame ones; the method was immunoSEQ multiplex PCR. The table records around 1.5 million clones, 95% to 99% of them present only once. This receptor was obtained from a man under 40 in good health. The chain couples TRBV19 to TRBJ2-5; a possible D gene is TRBD1 (5 bases). Sequenced input: naive CD4+ T cells sorted from blood. Sample subset: CD45RA+ positively selected. CDR3 loop: CASSLSRVHQETQYF. The CDR3 nucleotides read TGTGCCAGTAGTTTATCCAGGGTCCACCAAGAGACCCAGTACTTC.